The 13 T cell receptor beta chains below come from one sample, sequenced in a study of Tregs in tolerant kidney transplant recipients. Assay: immunoSEQ multiplex PCR; the TCRdb copy retains only in-frame clones and omits some. This table holds fewer than 55,000 clones. The specimen comprised CD4+ T cells from blood, sampled before the transplant. Receptors were obtained from a human donor who received a combined kidney and bone marrow transplant.

Remarks on this clone: Read data end 3 residues before the CDR3 end; the end is taken from the germline J gene. V gene TRBV7-9 combines with J gene TRBJ2-1, with 11 nucleotides matching TRBD1. This CDR3 is 15 amino acids long. Germline CDR1 reads SEHNR; CDR2 reads FQNEAQ (reference sequence). V lost 5 bases and J lost 3; bases outside the gene matches: 3. The CDR3 protein is CASSPGTGGYNEQFF. Partial CDR3 DNA: TGTGCCAGCAGCCCAGGGACAGGGGGCTACAATGAG.

The sequenced part of the CDR3 DNA is TGTGCCAGCAGCTACGGACTAGCCTCAACCGGGGAG. Encoded protein: CASSYGLASTGE. Given in full, the CDR3 is CASSYGLASTGELFF. The rearrangement links TRBV13 to TRBJ2-2; the match to TRBD2 covers 8 bases. The CDR3 goes on 3 residues after the read ends, and that part is filled in from the germline J gene. The CDR3 spans 15 residues. Germline V lookup: CDR1 PRHDT, CDR2 FYEKMQ (reference sequence). J lost 5 bases, V lost 4 bases, and 6 bases had no gene match.

As for this clone: Coverage ceases 3 residues before the CDR3 finishes, and the germline J gene fills in the end. The gene calls are TRBV5-1 and TRBJ1-1; maybe TRBD1 (6 bases). From germline, CDR1 is SGHRS and CDR2 YFSETQ. The V end lost 0 bases, the J end lost 4 bases, and 16 bases lay between the germline ends. This CDR3 has 16 amino acids. CDR3 region: CASSLGWGQRSTEAFF. Partial CDR3 DNA: TGCGCCAGCAGCTTGGGTTGGGGGCAACGGAGCACTGAA.

In terms of frequency, this clone is medium-sized. Sequencing ends 3 residues short of the CDR3 end; the germline J gene provides the rest. Different DNA sequences within this sample yield the same CDR3. V is TRBV5-1 and J is TRBJ1-2; D is ambiguous. The CDR3 is 13 amino acids. CDR1 is SGHRS, CDR2 YFSETQ, per germline. With 3 bases removed from V and 2 bases from J, the gap between germline ends came to 8 bases. The part of the CDR3 DNA that was read is TGCGCCAGCAGCTCCACGGTCAACTATGGC. Protein sequence: CASSSTVNYG. The whole CDR3 sequence reads CASSSTVNYGYTF. Complete variable domain (other parts from reference TRBV5-1 and TRBJ1-2): KAGVTQTPRYLIKTRGQQVTLSCSPISGHRSVSWYQQTPGQGLQFLFEYFSETQRNKGNFPGRFSGRQFSNSRSEMNVSTLELGDSALYLCASSSTVNYGYTFGSGTRLTVV.

A note on this clone: The CDR3 end is not reached by the read, which stops 3 residues before it; the germline J gene fills it in. This sequence joins TRBV2 and TRBJ1-4; TRBD1 is a possible D gene (5 bases). The ends were cut back, 6 bases at V and 4 bases at J, with 12 bases in the middle. Germline values: CDR1 SNHLY, CDR2 FYNNEI. This CDR3 contains 14 residues. The CDR3 loop reads CASRLTEYNEKLFF. Incomplete CDR3 DNA: TGTGCCAGCAGACTGACAGAGTATAATGAAAAA.

The CDR3 protein is CASTEGTGDTEAFF. The sequenced CDR3 bases are TGTGCCAGCACGGAGGGTACAGGGGACACTGAA. The chain joins TRBV6-2 or TRBV6-3 to TRBJ1-1; 7 bases align to TRBD1. Read sequence stops 3 residues before the CDR3 end, and the germline J gene provides the missing end. The V and J ends lost 7 bases and 3 bases, in that order; junction bases with no gene match: 8. The CDR3 is 14 residues long. Germline-derived CDR1 and CDR2 are MNHEY and SVGEGT.

Concerning this clone itself: The read finishes 3 residues shy of the CDR3 end, and the germline J gene is used to complete it. The chain uses TRBV20-1 and TRBJ2-5; perhaps TRBD1 as D (6 bases). The CDR3 sequence is 16 residues long. V was pared by 5 bases and J by 1 base, with 20 bases between. Germline CDR1 is DFQATT and CDR2 is SNEGSKA (reference sequence). CDR3 region: CSASRPNWGPQETQYF. The covered CDR3 bases are TGCAGTGCTTCCCGCCCGAATTGGGGGCCCCAAGAGACC.

About this clone itself: The read ends 3 residues early relative to the CDR3; the germline J gene fills the gap. This sequence joins TRBV7-2 and TRBJ1-2; TRBD1 matches 8 bases. The V gene's germline CDR1 is SGHTA and CDR2 FQGNSA. The CDR3 is made up of 13 amino acids. Trimming cost V 5 bases and J 4 bases; bases outside gene matches: 3. Incomplete CDR3 DNA: TGTGCCAGCAGCCTTGGACAGGGCTATGGC. This gives the protein CASSLGQGYG. The whole CDR3 sequence reads CASSLGQGYGYTF. The full variable domain, rest sourced from reference TRBV7-2 and TRBJ1-2, is GAGVSQSPSNKVTEKGKDVELRCDPISGHTALYWYRQSLGQGLEFLIYFQGNSAPDKSGLPSDRFSAERTGGSVSTLTIQRTQQEDSAVYLCASSLGQGYGYTFGSGTRLTVV.

Comments on this clone: The sequenced fragment ends 3 residues before the CDR3 boundary, so the rest is inferred from the germline J gene. This chain uses TRBV2 with TRBJ1-3; no clear D. The ends were cut back, 8 bases at V and 2 bases at J, with 7 bases in the middle. Germline CDR1 SNHLY, CDR2 FYNNEI. There are 12 residues in the CDR3. The sequenced CDR3 bases are TGTGCCAGCCAGTTACCTGGAAACACC. Encoded protein: CASQLPGNT. The entire CDR3 is CASQLPGNTIYF. Full variable domain (outside the CDR3, taken from reference TRBV2 and TRBJ1-3): EPEVTQTPSHQVTQMGQEVILRCVPISNHLYFYWYRQILGQKVEFLVSFYNNEISEKSEIFDDQFSVERPDGSNFTLKIRSTKLEDSAMYFCASQLPGNTIYFGEGSWLTVV.

A word on this clone: The read gets to within 3 residues of the CDR3 end, and the germline J gene fills in the rest. V gene TRBV7-6 combines with J gene TRBJ2-7; unclear D gene. CDR3 length equals 13 residues. Trimming removed 2 bases at V and 4 bases at J, with 9 bases between. Germline CDR1 SGHVS, CDR2 FNYEAQ. The part of the CDR3 DNA that was read is TGTGCCAGCAGCTTACGTCCGGGTTACGAG. Its protein is CASSLRPGYE. The whole CDR3 sequence reads CASSLRPGYEQYF.

As regards this clone: The observed sequence ends 3 residues before the CDR3 terminus, with the missing tail filled in from the germline J gene. This chain uses TRBV7-2 with TRBJ2-7; D call uncertain. Trimming stripped 4 bases from V and 1 base from J, with 8 bases between. The CDR3 length is 13 residues. Looked up from germline, CDR1 is SGHTA and CDR2 is FQGNSA. CDR3 residues: CASSSSPSYEQYF. CDR3 bases read: TGTGCCAGCAGCTCCTCCCCTTCCTACGAG.

As regards this clone: The read stops 3 residues short of the end of the CDR3; the missing end is completed from the germline J gene. V usage is TRBV10-3 and J usage is TRBJ2-7; the match to TRBD2 covers 7 bases. Germline V gene sequence: CDR1 ENHRY, CDR2 SYGVKD. This CDR3 region has 17 residues. The junction had 15 bases not matched to a gene; V was cut back by 7 bases and J by 0 bases. The CDR3 spells CAITPSGGAPGSYEQYF. The CDR3 DNA, read in part, is TGTGCCATCACCCCTAGCGGAGGGGCCCCTGGCTCCTACGAG.

As regards this clone: The read ends 3 residues early relative to the CDR3; the germline J gene fills the gap. The chain combines TRBV10-1 with TRBJ1-2; the match to TRBD1 covers 10 bases. CDR3 length: 13 amino acids. Germline assignment: CDR1 WNHNN and CDR2 SYGVQD (reference sequence). The CDR3 protein is CASSEGTGDGYTF. The sequenced CDR3 bases are TGCGCCAGCAGTGAAGGGACAGGGGACGGC.